This T cell receptor beta chain was profiled in a study of T cell responses to AZD1222 COVID-19 vaccine. Notes on this clone: Its antigen is as yet unknown.

Study-level points and caveats: Nearly half of the spike-specific TCRs reportedly recognize variant regions that carry no mutations. When two AZD1222 doses had been given, Spike-specific TCR breadth and depth rose. Only a handful of AZD1222 recipients, roughly 6 in all, had baseline seropositivity. It was only after the peak T cell response that any repertoires were sampled.

Assay used: immunoSEQ multiplex PCR; TCRdb lists only in-frame clones, some missing. The table has 150,000 or so clones, about 87% seen once. There are 15 residues in the CDR3. Germline trimming cut 1 base from V and 2 bases from J; bases unmatched to any gene: 4. CDR1 is LGHNA and CDR2 is YSLEER in the germline V gene. This TCR derives from an adult in good health. The V call is TRBV4-3, the J call TRBJ1-2, with 7 positions matching TRBD1. The sample consisted of peripheral blood, taken on day 0 of AZD1222 vaccination. The CDR3 nucleotides read TGCGCCAGCAGCCAAGCGGAGGGGGCGAACTATGGCTACACCTTC. Amino acid sequence: CASSQAEGANYGYTF.